This T cell receptor (beta chain) came from a study of T cell responses to AZD1222 COVID-19 vaccine. As for the study in general: The analysis combined second doses at about 4 or about 12 weeks. Study results and limitations: Baseline seropositivity characterized only six AZD1222 recipients. Repertoires were collected only later (after the peak T cell response had occurred).

Clones were sequenced by immunoSEQ multiplex PCR, and TCRdb holds only the in-frame ones, with some missing. Seen here are some 140,000 clones, approximately 90% observed once, and the top ten hold around 5%. Comments on this clone: Antigen specificity is unknown. An end of the junction does not agree with germline; a read error may underlie this.

CDR1 SSHAT and CDR2 FNYEAQ come from the germline V gene (reference sequence). CDR3 length: 14 amino acids. V usage is TRBV7-7 and J usage is TRBJ2-5; D uncertain. This sample comprised peripheral blood, obtained on day 0 of AZD1222 vaccination. The clonotype originates from an adult in good health. The CDR3 region is CASSPRARSETQYF. CDR3 in DNA: TGTGCTAGCAGCCCTAGGGCCAGAAGTGAGACCCAGTACTTC.